The 20 T cell receptor beta chains presented below share a single source sample, sequenced in a study of blood T cell repertoires in COVID-19. Repertoires were generated with immunoSEQ multiplex PCR, while TCRdb's copy carries only in-frame clones and drops some. Of about 190,000 clones in the sample, roughly 88% were seen once. The sample taken for sequencing was peripheral blood. Receptors were obtained from a woman between 40 and 50 years old who had recovered from COVID-19.

The rearrangement links TRBV7-3 to TRBJ2-4, with 9 bases aligning to TRBD2. In germline, CDR1 is SGHTA, CDR2 FQGTGA. This CDR3 contains 17 residues. The V segment lost 5 bases and the J segment 1 base; nucleotides outside the gene matches: 9. CDR3 residues: CASSAGGPSGAKNIQYF. In DNA form, the CDR3 reads TGTGCCAGCAGCGCGGGAGGGCCGAGTGGGGCCAAAAACATTCAGTACTTC.

The V gene is TRBV2, the J gene TRBJ2-3, with a tentative D call TRBD2 (5 bases). CDR1 is SNHLY, CDR2 FYNNEI, per germline. The CDR3 is made up of 14 amino acids. V was shortened by 7 bases and J by 1 base, with 12 bases between the two germline ends. This chain's CDR3 is CASILGGGTDTQYF. CDR3 coding DNA: TGTGCCAGCATTCTAGGAGGTGGCACAGATACGCAGTATTTT.

The rearrangement joins TRBV6-1 to TRBJ2-7; 7 nucleotides agree with TRBD1. With V trimmed by 4 bases and J by 3 bases, 15 bases remained unmatched. CDR1 and CDR2 (germline): MNHNS, SASEGT. The CDR3 extends over 17 amino acids. The CDR3 DNA follows: TGTGCCAGCAGTGCATCCTCCGGGACAGCCCGGATCTACGAGCAGTACTTC. The encoded protein is CASSASSGTARIYEQYF.

In DNA form, the CDR3 reads TGCGCCAGCAGCCAGACTGGTTGGGACTATGGCTACACCTTC. The encoded protein is CASSQTGWDYGYTF. The genes are TRBV4-3 and TRBJ1-2, with unresolved D. Germline V gene lookup returns CDR1 LGHNA and CDR2 YSLEER. The CDR3 spans 14 residues. V lost 3 bases and J 3 bases, leaving 11 bases between the germline ends.

The V gene is TRBV5-6, the J gene TRBJ2-7; D is unresolved. Germline V lookup: CDR1 SGHDT, CDR2 YYEEEE. The CDR3 is 11 amino acids. The V and J ends lost 4 bases and 3 bases respectively, with 5 bases between them. The CDR3 here is CASSTDYEQYF. CDR3 bases: TGTGCCAGCAGCACAGACTACGAGCAGTACTTC.

The chain employs TRBV18 and TRBJ1-1; D not resolved. Germline V gene lookup returns CDR1 KGHSH and CDR2 LQKENI. V gave up 3 bases and J gave up 7 bases, with 15 bases separating them. The CDR3 sequence is 14 residues long. CDR3 in amino acids: CASSPDSGSFEAFF. CDR3 in DNA: TGTGCCAGCTCACCCGACTCTGGCTCATTTGAAGCTTTCTTT.

The J gene is TRBJ2-7, the V gene TRBV7-8; 10 bases line up with TRBD2. V dropped 1 base and J dropped 4; count of bases not matched to a gene: 7. CDR3 size: 16 residues. From germline, CDR1 is SGHVS and CDR2 FQNEAQ. The CDR3 reads CASSLGLSGRGYEQYF. The DNA of the CDR3 is TGTGCCAGCAGCTTAGGTTTAAGCGGGAGGGGGTACGAGCAGTACTTC.

This chain uses TRBV9 with TRBJ1-1; 7 nucleotides match TRBD1. CDR3 length: 11 residues. Germline CDR1 reads SGDLS; CDR2 reads YYNGEE. V lost 4 bases to trimming and J lost 10 bases; unmatched junction nucleotides: 4. CDR3 sequence reads: CASSPTGVAFF. CDR3 sequence (DNA): TGTGCCAGCAGCCCCACAGGGGTAGCTTTCTTT.

V and J are TRBV7-2 and TRBJ2-1; a weak D match, TRBD1 (6 bases). The CDR3 has 17 amino acids. Trimming left V 5 bases short and J 0 bases short, with 17 bases between. Germline CDR1 is SGHTA and CDR2 is FQGNSA. CDR3 sequence reads: CASSTPGTLSSYNEQFF. The CDR3 DNA reads as TGTGCCAGCAGCACCCCCGGGACACTTTCCTCCTACAATGAGCAGTTCTTC.

The gene calls are TRBV2 and TRBJ2-5; TRBD1 aligns across 11 bases. V dropped 8 bases and J dropped 4; count of bases not matched to a gene: 9. This CDR3 is 15 amino acids long. Per germline, CDR1 SNHLY and CDR2 FYNNEI. This CDR3 is CASLFSGTGGETQYF. The DNA of the CDR3 is TGTGCCAGCCTATTTTCCGGGACAGGGGGAGAGACCCAGTACTTC.

This clone appeared once. The identical CDR3 is also encoded by other nucleotide sequences in the sample. This chain links TRBV9 with TRBJ2-6; TRBD1 is a possible D gene (6 bases). Germline CDR1 reads SGDLS; CDR2 reads YYNGEE. Trimming took off 3 bases at V and 4 bases at J, with 14 bases between the two ends. The CDR3 runs to 16 residues. CDR3 residues: CASSATTGSGANVLTF. The CDR3 DNA is TGTGCCAGCAGCGCAACAACAGGGTCCGGGGCCAACGTCCTGACTTTC.

The chain recombines TRBV4-2 with TRBJ1-3; 9 bases fit TRBD1. The CDR3 totals 18 residues. Germline V lookup: CDR1 LGHNA, CDR2 YNFKEQ. V lost 5 bases and J lost 4; bases outside the gene matches: 15. CDR3 sequence (DNA): TGTGCCAGCAGCATCCCACAACAACAGGGGGCAGGAGGAAACACCATATATTTT. Translated, it gives CASSIPQQQGAGGNTIYF.

The chain links TRBV24-1 to TRBJ2-1; TRBD1 matches 10 bases. Germline values: CDR1 KGHDR, CDR2 SFDVKD. The CDR3 contains 13 residues. V shed 9 bases, J shed 6 bases, and the junction held 4 bases outside the gene matches. CDR3 sequence: CATRQGASNEQFF. The DNA of the CDR3 is TGTGCCACCCGACAGGGGGCAAGCAATGAGCAGTTCTTC.

J is TRBJ1-4 and V is TRBV18; D is ambiguous. Germline V CDR1 and CDR2: KGHSH, LQKENI. The CDR3 contains 18 residues. Trimming took off 3 bases at V and 0 bases at J, with 17 bases between the two ends. The CDR3 region has the DNA TGTGCCAGCTCACCCCGGACCAGGAGGGCACCAACTAATGAAAAACTGTTTTTT. It is translated as CASSPRTRRAPTNEKLFF.

This chain joins TRBV30 and TRBJ1-6; 9 bases map to TRBD1. This CDR3 has 14 residues. Trimming took 3 bases from V and 8 from J; bases not matched to a gene: 5. CDR1 and CDR2 (germline): GTSNPN, SVGIG (reference sequence). As DNA, the CDR3 is TGTGCCTGGAGCCTGGGACAGGGTGATTCACCCCTCCACTTT. Translation gives CAWSLGQGDSPLHF.

The J gene is TRBJ2-5, the V gene TRBV6-5; 11 nucleotides align to TRBD1. Per germline, CDR1 MNHEY and CDR2 SVGAGI. The ends lost 10 bases at V and 4 bases at J; junction bases unmatched: 11. CDR3 length equals 15 residues. For the CDR3, the DNA is TGTGCCACCGGAGCCGGGACAGGGGGATCAGAGACCCAGTACTTC. Translating gives CATGAGTGGSETQYF.

The sample holds one count of this clone. The chain uses TRBV28 and TRBJ2-6; 9 nucleotides align to TRBD1. Trimming removed 4 bases from V and 4 bases from J; junction bases left unmatched: 5. There are 16 residues in the CDR3. In germline, CDR1 is MDHEN, CDR2 SYDVKM. The CDR3 spells CASSSGTGTGANVLTF. The CDR3 DNA sequence: TGTGCCAGCAGTTCCGGGACAGGGACCGGGGCCAACGTCCTGACTTTC. The variable domain in full, completed from reference TRBV28 and TRBJ2-6, reads DVKVTQSSRYLVKRTGEKVFLECVQDMDHENMFWYRQDPGLGLRLIYFSYDVKMKEKGDIPEGYSVSREKKERFSLILESASTNQTSMYLCASSSGTGTGANVLTFGAGSRLTVL.

This chain joins TRBV7-8 and TRBJ2-1, with 7 positions matching TRBD1. The CDR3 has 17 amino acids. V trimming: 1 base; J trimming: 5 bases; junction bases outside the gene matches: 11. Germline V gene data show CDR1 as SGHVS and CDR2 as FQNEAQ. The CDR3 here is CASSLVGRGWANNEQFF. The CDR3 DNA reads as TGTGCCAGCAGCTTAGTGGGCAGGGGGTGGGCAAACAATGAGCAGTTCTTC.

The rearrangement uses TRBV27 and TRBJ1-5; D perhaps matches TRBD1 (5 bases). There are 15 residues in the CDR3. Germline values: CDR1 MNHEY, CDR2 SMNVEV (reference sequence). Trimming removed 2 bases from V and 2 bases from J, with 10 bases in between. The CDR3 DNA follows: TGTGCCAGCAGTTTACAGGGTAGGGGCAATCAGCCCCAGCATTTT. It is translated as CASSLQGRGNQPQHF.

The chain recombines TRBV12-3 or TRBV12-4 with TRBJ1-2; D remains unclear. Trimming left V 6 bases short and J 6 bases short, with 14 bases between. CDR3 length: 13 residues. DNA for the CDR3: TGTGCCAGCAGCCCCCGTGCGCGAAATGGCTACACCTTC. This sequence encodes CASSPRARNGYTF.